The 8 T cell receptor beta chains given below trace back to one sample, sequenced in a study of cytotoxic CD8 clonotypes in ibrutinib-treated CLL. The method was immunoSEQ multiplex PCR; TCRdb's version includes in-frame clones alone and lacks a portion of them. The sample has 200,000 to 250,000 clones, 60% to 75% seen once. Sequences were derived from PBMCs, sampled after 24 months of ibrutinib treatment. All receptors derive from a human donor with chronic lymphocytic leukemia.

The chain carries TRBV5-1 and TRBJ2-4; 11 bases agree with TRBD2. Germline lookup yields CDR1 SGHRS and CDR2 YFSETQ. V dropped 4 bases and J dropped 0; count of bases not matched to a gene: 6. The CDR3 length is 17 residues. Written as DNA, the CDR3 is TGCGCCAGCAGCCTGGGACTAGCGGAGCTAGCCAAAAACATTCAGTACTTC. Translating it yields CASSLGLAELAKNIQYF.

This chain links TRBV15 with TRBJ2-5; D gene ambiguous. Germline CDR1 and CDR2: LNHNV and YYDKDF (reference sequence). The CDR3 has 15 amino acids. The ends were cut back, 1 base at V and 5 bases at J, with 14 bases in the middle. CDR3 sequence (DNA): TGTGCCACCAGCAGAGTGTCGTCACTGGGGGAGACCCAGTACTTC. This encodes CATSRVSSLGETQYF.

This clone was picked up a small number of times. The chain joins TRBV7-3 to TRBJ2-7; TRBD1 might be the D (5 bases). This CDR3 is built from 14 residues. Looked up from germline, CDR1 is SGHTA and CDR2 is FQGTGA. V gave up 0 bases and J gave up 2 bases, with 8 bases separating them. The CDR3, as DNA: TGTGCCAGCAGCTTAACTGGCAGGGCCTACGAGCAGTACTTC. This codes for CASSLTGRAYEQYF.

CDR3 in DNA: TGTGCCTGGAGTAGACAGGGTTCTAGCACAGATACGCAGTATTTT. This translates into CAWSRQGSSTDTQYF. The gene calls are TRBV30 and TRBJ2-3; 7 positions match TRBD1. This CDR3 spans 15 amino acids. With V trimmed by 2 bases and J by 0 bases, 5 bases remained unmatched. Per the germline V gene, CDR1 is GTSNPN and CDR2 is SVGIG (reference sequence).

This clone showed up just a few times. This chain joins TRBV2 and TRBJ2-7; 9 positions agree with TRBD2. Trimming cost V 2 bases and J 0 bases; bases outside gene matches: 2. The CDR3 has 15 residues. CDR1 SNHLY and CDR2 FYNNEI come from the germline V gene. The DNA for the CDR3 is TGTGCCAGCAGTGAACAGCGGGAGGTCTCCTACGAGCAGTACTTC. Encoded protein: CASSEQREVSYEQYF.

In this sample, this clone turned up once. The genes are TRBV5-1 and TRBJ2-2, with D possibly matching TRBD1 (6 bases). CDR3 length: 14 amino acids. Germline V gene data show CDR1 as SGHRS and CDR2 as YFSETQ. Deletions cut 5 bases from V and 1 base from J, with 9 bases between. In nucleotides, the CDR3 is TGCGCCAGCAGACAGGGCCTGAACACCGGGGAGCTGTTTTTT. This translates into CASRQGLNTGELFF.

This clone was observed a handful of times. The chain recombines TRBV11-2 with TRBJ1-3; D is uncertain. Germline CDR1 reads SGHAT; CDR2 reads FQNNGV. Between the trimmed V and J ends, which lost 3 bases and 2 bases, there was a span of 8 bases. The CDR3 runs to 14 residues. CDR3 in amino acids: CASSLGVTGNTIYF. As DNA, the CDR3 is TGTGCCAGCAGCTTGGGCGTAACTGGAAACACCATATATTTT.

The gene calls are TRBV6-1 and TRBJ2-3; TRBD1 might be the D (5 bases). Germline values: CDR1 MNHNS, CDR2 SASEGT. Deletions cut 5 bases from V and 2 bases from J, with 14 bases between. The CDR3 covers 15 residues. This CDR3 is CASSLQVSVTDTQYF. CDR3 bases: TGTGCCAGCAGTTTACAGGTATCGGTCACAGATACGCAGTATTTT.